Below are 8 T cell receptor beta chains sequenced from a single sample in a study of beta chain features in type 1 diabetes. Study results and caveats: Across all four CD4+ subsets, people with type 1 diabetes showed modestly shorter TCRB CDR3s.

No antigen has been identified for these receptors. Reverse transcribing all isolated RNA meant expressed TCRB transcripts were sequenced. TCRdb keeps only in-frame clones here, not all; method: immunoSEQ multiplex PCR. The table has 330,000 or so clones, roughly 12% seen once. Input material: naive CD4+ T cells from blood. These receptors originate from a woman under 30 with type 1 diabetes.

The rearrangement uses TRBV7-9 and TRBJ2-5; D is uncertain. The length of the CDR3 is 14 residues. V was cut by 2 bases and J by 1 base, with 8 bases left in between. Germline CDR1 SEHNR, CDR2 FQNEAQ (reference sequence). CDR3 in DNA: TGTGCCAGCAGCTTACTCCAGTCCCAAGAGACCCAGTACTTC. Protein: CASSLLQSQETQYF.

There are a few counts of this clone. This chain uses TRBV16 with TRBJ1-2, with 7 bases matching TRBD1. V lost 1 base to trimming and J lost 4 bases; unmatched junction nucleotides: 3. The CDR3 extends over 14 amino acids. Germline V gene data show CDR1 as KGHSY and CDR2 as FQNENV. The CDR3 sequence: CASSQWDSPYGYTF. CDR3 coding DNA: TGTGCCAGCAGCCAATGGGACAGCCCCTATGGCTACACCTTC.

This clone came up a few times. The rearrangement joins TRBV7-8 to TRBJ2-3; 13 positions agree with TRBD2. The CDR3 totals 17 residues. The germline gives CDR1 SGHVS, CDR2 FQNEAQ. The junction had 13 bases not matched to a gene; V was cut back by 5 bases and J by 8 bases. The CDR3, as DNA: TGTGCCAGCAGCCCTACCACTAGCGGGAGGGGGCGAGGTACGCAGTATTTT. Amino acids: CASSPTTSGRGRGTQYF. Looking up the rest from reference TRBV7-8 and TRBJ2-3 gives the full variable domain: GAGVSQSPRYKVAKRGQDVALRCDPISGHVSLFWYQQALGQGPEFLTYFQNEAQLDKSGLPSDRFFAERPEGSVSTLKIQRTQQEDSAVYLCASSPTTSGRGRGTQYFGPGTRLTVL.

This clone was seen more than once but under ten times. This sequence joins TRBV28 and TRBJ1-5; 9 nucleotides agree with TRBD1. With 6 bases clipped from V and 11 bases from J, the junction kept 14 bases outside the gene matches. The CDR3 totals 15 residues. Per germline, CDR1 MDHEN and CDR2 SYDVKM. The CDR3 is CASRLRGTGLEAQHF. The CDR3 DNA sequence: TGTGCCAGCAGACTAAGGGGGACAGGGCTGGAGGCCCAGCATTTT. The full variable domain, completed using reference TRBV28 and TRBJ1-5, is DVKVTQSSRYLVKRTGEKVFLECVQDMDHENMFWYRQDPGLGLRLIYFSYDVKMKEKGDIPEGYSVSREKKERFSLILESASTNQTSMYLCASRLRGTGLEAQHFGDGTRLSIL.

The chain couples TRBV6-6 to TRBJ2-7; the match to TRBD2 covers 8 bases. The CDR3 is 15 amino acids. Germline CDR1 MNHNY, CDR2 SVGAGI (reference sequence). Trimming cost V 5 bases and J 4 bases; bases outside gene matches: 10. The CDR3 sequence: CASSGGASSGYEQYF. The CDR3 region has the DNA TGTGCCAGCAGTGGGGGAGCGTCTAGCGGGTACGAGCAGTACTTC.

A few counts support this clone. This rearrangement joins TRBV6-6 to TRBJ1-2; TRBD1 matches at 7 bases. The CDR3 covers 15 residues. V gave up 3 bases and J gave up 3 bases; unmatched junction bases: 7. CDR1 and CDR2 (germline): MNHNY, SVGAGI (reference sequence). CDR3 region: CASSYLSGGYYGYTF. Written as DNA, the CDR3 is TGTGCCAGCAGTTATTTGTCAGGGGGGTACTATGGCTACACCTTC.

A few counts support this clone. The V gene is TRBV12-5, the J gene TRBJ2-2; 12 bases fit TRBD2. The CDR3 spans 17 residues. Unmatched junction bases numbered 5, after V lost 0 bases and J lost 6 bases. Looked up from germline, CDR1 is LGHNT and CDR2 is FRNRAP. The CDR3 spells CASGLVGASGRAGELFF. The CDR3 nucleotides read TGTGCTAGTGGTTTGGTGGGAGCTAGCGGGAGGGCCGGGGAGCTGTTTTTT.

The chain is built from TRBV18 and TRBJ1-2; TRBD1 matches 8 bases. The CDR3 extends over 16 amino acids. Germline V gene lookup returns CDR1 KGHSH and CDR2 LQKENI. V dropped 2 bases and J dropped 4; count of bases not matched to a gene: 9. CDR3 nucleotide sequence: TGTGCCAGCTCACCAAGGACAGGGATTGGAGGCTATGGCTACACCTTC. Translation: CASSPRTGIGGYGYTF.